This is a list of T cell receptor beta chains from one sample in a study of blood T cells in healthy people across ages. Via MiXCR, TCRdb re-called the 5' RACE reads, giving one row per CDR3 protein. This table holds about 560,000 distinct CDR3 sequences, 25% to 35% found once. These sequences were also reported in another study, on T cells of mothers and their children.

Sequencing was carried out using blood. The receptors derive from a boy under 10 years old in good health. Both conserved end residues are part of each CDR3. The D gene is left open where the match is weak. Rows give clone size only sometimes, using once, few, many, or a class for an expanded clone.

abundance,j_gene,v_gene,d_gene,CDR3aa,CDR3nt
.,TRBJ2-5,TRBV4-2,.,CASSQDLSLETQYF,TGTGCCAGCAGCCAAGATCTCTCGTTGGAGACCCAGTACTTC
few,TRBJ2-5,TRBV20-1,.,CSAMFGGRETQYF,TGCAGTGCTATGTTCGGGGGCAGGGAGACCCAGTACTTC
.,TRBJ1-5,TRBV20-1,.,CSAGDVTQPQHF,TGCAGTGCTGGGGATGTCACTCAGCCCCAGCATTTT
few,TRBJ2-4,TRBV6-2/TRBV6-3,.,CASSHNGGKAKNIQYF,TGTGCCAGCAGTCATAATGGGGGGAAGGCCAAAAACATTCAGTACTTC
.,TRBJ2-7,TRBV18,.,CASSPSPTVNYEQYF,TGTGCCAGCTCTCCGAGCCCGACAGTTAACTACGAGCAGTACTTC
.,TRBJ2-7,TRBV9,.,CASSVSVGSLLYEQYF,TGTGCCAGCAGCGTATCGGTAGGCAGCCTGTTATACGAGCAGTACTTC
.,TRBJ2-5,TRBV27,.,CASSLSAGRRETQYF,TGTGCCAGCAGTTTATCGGCAGGGCGGAGAGAGACCCAGTACTTC
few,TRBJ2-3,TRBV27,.,CASSPIGWVDTQYF,TGTGCCAGCAGTCCTATCGGATGGGTGGATACGCAGTATTTT
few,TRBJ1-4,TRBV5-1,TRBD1,CASSKGQSNEKLFF,TGCGCCAGCAGCAAGGGACAGAGTAATGAAAAACTGTTTTTT
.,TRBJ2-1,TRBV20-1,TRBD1,CSATAGTDYNEQFF,TGCAGTGCAACCGCCGGGACAGACTACAATGAGCAGTTCTTC
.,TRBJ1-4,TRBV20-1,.,CSARDVRGTEKLFF,TGCAGTGCTAGAGATGTCCGGGGTACTGAAAAACTGTTTTTT
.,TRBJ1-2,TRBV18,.,CASSPGSGTLNYGYTF,TGTGCCAGCTCACCAGGATCAGGGACACTCAACTATGGCTACACCTTC
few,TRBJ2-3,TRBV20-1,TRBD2,CSASTPGGGRTDTQYF,TGCAGTGCTAGTACCCCCGGCGGGGGGCGCACAGATACGCAGTATTTT
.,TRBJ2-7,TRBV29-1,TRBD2,CSVLGTSGMGSYEQYF,TGCAGCGTTCTAGGGACTAGCGGGATGGGCTCCTACGAGCAGTACTTC
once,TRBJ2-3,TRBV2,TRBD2,CASSGIGTRGHTDTQYF,TGTGCCAGCAGTGGTATTGGGACTAGGGGACACACAGATACGCAGTATTTT
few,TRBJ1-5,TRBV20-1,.,CSASSRQHNQPQHF,TGCAGTGCTAGTAGCCGACAGCACAATCAGCCCCAGCATTTT
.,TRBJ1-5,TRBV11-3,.,CASSLTAGLPQHF,TGTGCCAGCAGCTTAACAGCAGGGCTGCCCCAGCATTTT
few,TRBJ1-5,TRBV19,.,CASSVGTRGGQPQHF,TGTGCCAGTAGTGTCGGGACTCGAGGAGGTCAGCCCCAGCATTTT
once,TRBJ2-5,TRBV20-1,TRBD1,CSAGDRGQETQYF,TGCAGTGCTGGGGACAGGGGCCAAGAGACCCAGTACTTC
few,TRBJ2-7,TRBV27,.,CASGEYEAYEQYF,TGTGCCAGCGGGGAATACGAAGCTTACGAGCAGTACTTC
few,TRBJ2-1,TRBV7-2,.,CASSPRGNNEQFF,TGTGCCAGCAGCCCCCGAGGAAACAATGAGCAGTTCTTC
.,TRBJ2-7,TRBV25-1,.,CASSGSRARGEQYF,TGTGCCAGCAGTGGCTCAAGGGCGCGGGGCGAGCAGTACTTC
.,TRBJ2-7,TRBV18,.,CASCSGAGRNEQYF,TGTGCCAGCTGTTCGGGCGCAGGGCGGAACGAGCAGTACTTC
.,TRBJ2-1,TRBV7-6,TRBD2,CASSQAGNFYNEQFF,TGTGCCAGCAGCCAAGCGGGAAACTTCTACAATGAGCAGTTCTTC
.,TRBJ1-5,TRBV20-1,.,CSAAGDSNQPQHF,TGCAGTGCTGCAGGGGATAGCAATCAGCCCCAGCATTTT
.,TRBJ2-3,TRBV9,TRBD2,CASSSPRAAGVRPSTDTQYF,TGTGCCAGCAGCTCTCCTAGAGCAGCGGGAGTCCGTCCCAGCACAGATACGCAGTATTTT
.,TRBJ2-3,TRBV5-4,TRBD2,CASTERGPNTDTQYF,TGTGCCAGCACCGAGCGGGGCCCCAACACAGATACGCAGTATTTT
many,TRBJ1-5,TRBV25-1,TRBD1,CASSADRGGQPQHF,TGTGCCAGCAGTGCCGACAGGGGGGGTCAGCCCCAGCATTTT
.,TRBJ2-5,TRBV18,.,CASSTGSKETQYF,TGTGCCAGCTCCACGGGCAGCAAAGAGACCCAGTACTTC
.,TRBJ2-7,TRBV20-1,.,CSARALPGDRYEQYF,TGCAGTGCTAGAGCCCTTCCGGGAGATAGGTACGAGCAGTACTTC
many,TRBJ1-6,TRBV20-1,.,CSARDSLGLDSPLHF,TGCAGTGCTAGAGATTCCCTCGGCCTCGACTCACCCCTCCACTTT